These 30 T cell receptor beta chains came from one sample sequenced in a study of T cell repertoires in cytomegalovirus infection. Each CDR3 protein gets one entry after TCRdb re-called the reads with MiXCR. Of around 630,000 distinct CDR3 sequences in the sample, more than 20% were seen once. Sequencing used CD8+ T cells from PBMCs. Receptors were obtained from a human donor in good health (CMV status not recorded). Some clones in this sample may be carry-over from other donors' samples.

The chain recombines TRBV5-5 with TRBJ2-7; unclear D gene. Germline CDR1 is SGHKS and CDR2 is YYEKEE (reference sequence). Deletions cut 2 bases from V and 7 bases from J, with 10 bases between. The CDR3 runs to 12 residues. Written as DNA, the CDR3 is TGTGCCAGCAGCTTCCCCGTGGCAGAGCAGTACTTC. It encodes CASSFPVAEQYF.

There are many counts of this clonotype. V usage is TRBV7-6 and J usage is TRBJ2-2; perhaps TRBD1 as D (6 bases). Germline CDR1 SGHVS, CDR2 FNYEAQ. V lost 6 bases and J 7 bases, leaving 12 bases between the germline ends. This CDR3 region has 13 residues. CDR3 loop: CASRHDRSGELFF. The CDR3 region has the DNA TGTGCCAGCAGGCACGACAGGAGCGGGGAGCTGTTTTTT.

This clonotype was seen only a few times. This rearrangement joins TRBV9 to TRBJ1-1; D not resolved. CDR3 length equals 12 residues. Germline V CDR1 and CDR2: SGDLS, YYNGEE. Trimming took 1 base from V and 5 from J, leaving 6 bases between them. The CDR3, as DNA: TGTGCCAGCAGCGTACAGACAACTGAAGCTTTCTTT. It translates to CASSVQTTEAFF.

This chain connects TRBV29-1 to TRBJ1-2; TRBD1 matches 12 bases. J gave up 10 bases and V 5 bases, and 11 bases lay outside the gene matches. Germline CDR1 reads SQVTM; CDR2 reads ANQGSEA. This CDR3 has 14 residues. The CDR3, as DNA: TGCAGCGTTACCCCGGGGACAGGGGGCCCTGACTACACCTTC. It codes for CSVTPGTGGPDYTF.

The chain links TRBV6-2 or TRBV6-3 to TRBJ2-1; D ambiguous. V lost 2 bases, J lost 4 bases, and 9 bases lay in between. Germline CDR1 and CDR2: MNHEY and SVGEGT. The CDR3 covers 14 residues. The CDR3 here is CASSYPPSYNEQFF. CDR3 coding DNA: TGTGCCAGCAGTTACCCTCCCAGTTACAATGAGCAGTTCTTC.

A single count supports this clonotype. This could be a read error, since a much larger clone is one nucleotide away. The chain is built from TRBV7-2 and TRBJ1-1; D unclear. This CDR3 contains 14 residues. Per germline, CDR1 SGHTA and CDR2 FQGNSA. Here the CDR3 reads CANSLEPDGAEAFF. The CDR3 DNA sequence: TGTGCCAACAGCTTAGAACCCGATGGGGCTGAAGCTTTCTTT.

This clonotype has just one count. CDR3 in DNA: TGTGCCAGCAGTTGGTCTAGCGACAATGAGCAGTTCTTC. Translated, it gives CASSWSSDNEQFF. This chain links TRBV6-2 or TRBV6-3 with TRBJ2-1; D may be TRBD2 (6 bases). With 4 bases removed from V and 5 bases from J, the gap between germline ends came to 9 bases. Germline values: CDR1 MNHEY, CDR2 SVGEGT. The CDR3 spans 13 residues.

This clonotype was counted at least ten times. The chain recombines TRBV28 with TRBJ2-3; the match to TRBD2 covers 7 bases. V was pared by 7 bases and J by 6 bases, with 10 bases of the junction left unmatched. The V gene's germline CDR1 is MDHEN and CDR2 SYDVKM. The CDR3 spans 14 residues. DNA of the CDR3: TGTGCCAGCACGGAGGGACTACTAGGGGATACGCAGTATTTT. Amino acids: CASTEGLLGDTQYF.

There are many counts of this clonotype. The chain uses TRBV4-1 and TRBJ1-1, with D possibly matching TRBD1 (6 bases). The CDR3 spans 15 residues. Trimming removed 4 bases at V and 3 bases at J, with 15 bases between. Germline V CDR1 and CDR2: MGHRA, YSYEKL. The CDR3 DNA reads TGCGCCAGCAGCCCCCACTACAGGGCAGACACTGAAGCTTTCTTT. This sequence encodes CASSPHYRADTEAFF.

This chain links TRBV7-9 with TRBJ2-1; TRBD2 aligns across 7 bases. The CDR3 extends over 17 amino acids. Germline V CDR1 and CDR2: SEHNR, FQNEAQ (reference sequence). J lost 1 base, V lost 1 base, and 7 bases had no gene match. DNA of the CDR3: TGTGCCAGCAGCTTAGTACTGACTAGCCTATCCTACAATGAGCAGTTCTTC. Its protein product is CASSLVLTSLSYNEQFF.

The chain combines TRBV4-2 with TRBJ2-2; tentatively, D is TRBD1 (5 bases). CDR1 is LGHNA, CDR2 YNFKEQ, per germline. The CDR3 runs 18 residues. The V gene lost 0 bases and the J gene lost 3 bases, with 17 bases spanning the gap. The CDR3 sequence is CASSQEVKGRVDTGELFF. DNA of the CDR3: TGTGCCAGCAGCCAAGAAGTGAAGGGGCGCGTGGACACCGGGGAGCTGTTTTTT.

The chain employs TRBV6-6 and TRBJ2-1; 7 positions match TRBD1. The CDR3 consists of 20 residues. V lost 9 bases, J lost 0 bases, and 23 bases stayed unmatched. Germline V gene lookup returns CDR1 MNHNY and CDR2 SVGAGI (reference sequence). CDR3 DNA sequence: TGTGCCAGTAGCCTCCAAGGCACAGGGGTACTACCGAGCTCCTACAATGAGCAGTTCTTC. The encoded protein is CASSLQGTGVLPSSYNEQFF.

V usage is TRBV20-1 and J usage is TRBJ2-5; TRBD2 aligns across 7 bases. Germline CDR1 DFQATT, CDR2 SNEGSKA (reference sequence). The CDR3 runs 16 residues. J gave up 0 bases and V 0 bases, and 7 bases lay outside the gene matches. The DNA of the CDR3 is TGCAGTGCTAGAGATTGGCTAGCGGACGACCAAGAGACCCAGTACTTC. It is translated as CSARDWLADDQETQYF.

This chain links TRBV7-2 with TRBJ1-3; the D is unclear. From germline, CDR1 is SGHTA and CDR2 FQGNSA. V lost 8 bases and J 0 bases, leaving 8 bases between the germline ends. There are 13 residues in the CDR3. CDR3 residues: CASYTRSGNTIYF. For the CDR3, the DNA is TGTGCCAGCTACACTCGCTCTGGAAACACCATATATTTT.

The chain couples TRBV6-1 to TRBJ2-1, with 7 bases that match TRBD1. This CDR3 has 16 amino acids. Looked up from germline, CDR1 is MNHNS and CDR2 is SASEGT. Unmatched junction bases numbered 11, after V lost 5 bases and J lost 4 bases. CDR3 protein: CASSSHRDRIYNEQFF. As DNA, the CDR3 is TGTGCCAGCAGTTCCCACCGGGACAGAATATACAATGAGCAGTTCTTC.

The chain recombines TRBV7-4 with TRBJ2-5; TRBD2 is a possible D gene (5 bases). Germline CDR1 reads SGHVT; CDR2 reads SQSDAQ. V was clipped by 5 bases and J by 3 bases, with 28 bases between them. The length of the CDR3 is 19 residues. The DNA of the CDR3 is TGTGCCAGCAGCGCGTCCGGGGTCCGCCTTCCCCTGTCTGAAGAGACCCAGTACTTC. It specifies CASSASGVRLPLSEETQYF.

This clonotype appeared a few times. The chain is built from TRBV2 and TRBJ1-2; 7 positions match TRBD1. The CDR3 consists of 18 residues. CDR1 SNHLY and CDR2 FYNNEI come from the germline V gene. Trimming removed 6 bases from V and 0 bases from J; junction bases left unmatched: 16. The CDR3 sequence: CASRSHTAGQRANYGYTF. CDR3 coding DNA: TGTGCCAGCAGATCACACACGGCGGGACAGCGAGCTAACTATGGCTACACCTTC.

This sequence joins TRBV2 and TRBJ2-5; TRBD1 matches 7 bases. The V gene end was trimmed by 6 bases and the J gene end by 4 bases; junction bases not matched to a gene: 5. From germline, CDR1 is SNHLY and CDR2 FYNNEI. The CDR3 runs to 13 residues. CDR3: CASSPNRGETQYF. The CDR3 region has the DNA TGTGCCAGCAGCCCCAACAGGGGAGAGACCCAGTACTTC.

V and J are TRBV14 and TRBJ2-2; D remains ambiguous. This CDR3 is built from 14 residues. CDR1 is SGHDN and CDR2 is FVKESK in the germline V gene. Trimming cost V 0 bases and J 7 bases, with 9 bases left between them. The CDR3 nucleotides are TGTGCCAGCAGCCAAGATTGGGCCGGCGGGGAGCTGTTTTTT. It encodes CASSQDWAGGELFF. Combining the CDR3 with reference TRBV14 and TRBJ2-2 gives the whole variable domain EAGVTQFPSHSVIEKGQTVTLRCDPISGHDNLYWYRRVMGKEIKFLLHFVKESKQDESGMPNNRFLAERTGGTYSTLKVQPAELEDSGVYFCASSQDWAGGELFFGEGSRLTVL.

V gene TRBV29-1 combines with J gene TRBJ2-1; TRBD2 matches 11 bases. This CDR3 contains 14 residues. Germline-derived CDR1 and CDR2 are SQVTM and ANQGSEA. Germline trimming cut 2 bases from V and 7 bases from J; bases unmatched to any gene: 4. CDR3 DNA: TGCAGCGTTGAAAGGGTAGCGGGGGGGAATGAGCAGTTCTTC. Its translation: CSVERVAGGNEQFF.

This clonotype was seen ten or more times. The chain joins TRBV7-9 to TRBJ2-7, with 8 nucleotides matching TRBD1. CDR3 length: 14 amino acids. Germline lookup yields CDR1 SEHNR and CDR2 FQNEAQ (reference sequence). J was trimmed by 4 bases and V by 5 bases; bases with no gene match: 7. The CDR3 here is CASSHRDRQYEQYV. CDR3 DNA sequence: TGTGCCAGCAGCCACCGGGACAGGCAATACGAGCAGTACGTC.

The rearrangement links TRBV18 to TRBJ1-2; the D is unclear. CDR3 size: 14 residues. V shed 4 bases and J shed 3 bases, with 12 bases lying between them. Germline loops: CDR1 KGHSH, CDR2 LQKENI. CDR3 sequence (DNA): TGTGCCAGCTCACGAGTTGGAGAGGACTATGGCTACACCTTC. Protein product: CASSRVGEDYGYTF.

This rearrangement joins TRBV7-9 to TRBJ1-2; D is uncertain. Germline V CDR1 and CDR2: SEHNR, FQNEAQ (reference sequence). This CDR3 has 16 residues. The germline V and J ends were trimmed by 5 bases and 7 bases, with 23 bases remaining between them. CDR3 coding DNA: TGTGCCAGCAGCCTATCCCCGGTTGCCCTCAACCTTGGCTACACCTTC. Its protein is CASSLSPVALNLGYTF.

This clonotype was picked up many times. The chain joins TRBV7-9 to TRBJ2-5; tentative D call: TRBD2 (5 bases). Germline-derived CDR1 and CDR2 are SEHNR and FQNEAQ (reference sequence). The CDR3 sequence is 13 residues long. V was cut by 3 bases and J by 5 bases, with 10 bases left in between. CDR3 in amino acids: CASSFYPGETQYF. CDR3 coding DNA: TGTGCCAGCAGCTTCTACCCGGGGGAGACCCAGTACTTC.

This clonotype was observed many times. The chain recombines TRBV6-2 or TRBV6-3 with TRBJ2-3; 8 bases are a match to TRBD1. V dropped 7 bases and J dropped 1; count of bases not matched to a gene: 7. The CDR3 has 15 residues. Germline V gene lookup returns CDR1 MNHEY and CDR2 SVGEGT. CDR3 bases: TGTGCCAGCACCAACCCGGGACAGGGCACAGATACGCAGTATTTT. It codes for CASTNPGQGTDTQYF.

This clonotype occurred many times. CDR3 in DNA: TGTGCCAGCAGCCCCCCGGGACAGGGGTACCCTCGGTACTTC. This sequence encodes CASSPPGQGYPRYF. The gene calls are TRBV7-8 and TRBJ2-7; 10 bases are shared with TRBD1. Germline lookup yields CDR1 SGHVS and CDR2 FQNEAQ. V trimming: 5 bases; J trimming: 12 bases; junction bases outside the gene matches: 13. CDR3 length: 14 amino acids.

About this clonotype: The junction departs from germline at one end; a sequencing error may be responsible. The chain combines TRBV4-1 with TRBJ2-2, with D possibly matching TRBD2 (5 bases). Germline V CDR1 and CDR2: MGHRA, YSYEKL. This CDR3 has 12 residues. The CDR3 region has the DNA TGTGCCAGCGGCTTCGGGGCCGGGGAGCTGTTTTTT. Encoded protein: CASGFGAGELFF.

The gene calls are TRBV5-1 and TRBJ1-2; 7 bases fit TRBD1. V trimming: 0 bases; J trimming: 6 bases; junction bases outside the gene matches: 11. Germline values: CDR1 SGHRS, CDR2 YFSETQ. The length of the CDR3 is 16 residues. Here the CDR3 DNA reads TGCGCCAGCAGCTTGGACCCACAGGGGAAGGTTCATGGCTACACCTTC. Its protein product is CASSLDPQGKVHGYTF.

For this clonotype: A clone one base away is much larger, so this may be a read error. The CDR3 loop reads CASSPTRIEPFF. In DNA form, the CDR3 reads TGTGCCAGCAGCCCGACAAGGATAGAACCTTTCTTT. The chain recombines TRBV7-2 with TRBJ1-1; no firm D call. The ends were cut back, 5 bases at V and 12 bases at J, with 16 bases in the middle. The V gene's germline CDR1 is SGHTA and CDR2 FQGNSA. CDR3 length: 12 amino acids.

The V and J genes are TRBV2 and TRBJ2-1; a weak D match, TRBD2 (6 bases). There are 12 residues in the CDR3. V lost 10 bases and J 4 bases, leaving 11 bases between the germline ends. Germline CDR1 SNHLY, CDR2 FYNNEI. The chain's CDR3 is CATPGGYNEQFF. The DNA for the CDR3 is TGTGCCACCCCCGGGGGTTACAATGAGCAGTTCTTC.